The T cell receptor (beta chain) described here comes from a study of post-analysis software for immune sequencing data. Notes on the study in general: A handful of TRBV segments occurring more often in patients than controls included TRBV5-6, TRBV5-1 and TRBV20-1. Those with multiple sclerosis, the patient group, showed significantly lower normalized Chao1 diversity than controls.

This clonotype came up a few times. The antigen is undetermined. TCR beta cDNA libraries included unique molecular identifiers. TCRdb re-derived calls from the PCR reads in MiXCR, one entry per CDR3 protein. The sample lists roughly 870,000 distinct CDR3 sequences, approximately 53% seen once, with approximately 4.2% in the top ten. Germline-derived CDR1 and CDR2 are SGHTA and FQGNSA. The V gene lost 5 bases and the J gene lost 2 bases, with 13 bases spanning the gap. The CDR3 has 14 residues. The specimen sequenced was blood. The chain is built from TRBV7-2 and TRBJ2-7; a weak D match, TRBD2 (6 bases). This TCR came from a girl aged 5-17 years with multiple sclerosis. The CDR3 spells CASSPQAGPYEQYF. The CDR3 DNA follows: TGTGCCAGCAGCCCCCAGGCGGGGCCCTACGAGCAGTACTTC.